The sequence of this T cell receptor (beta chain) was determined in a study of cytomegalovirus exposure and HLA in healthy donors (dated by TCRdb to 2016 to 2017). Turning to the overall study: According to an earlier analysis of 587 of the donors, about 170 million T cells yielded some 120 million unique TCR beta sequences and 276 Gb of sequence data. The later analysis used no new phenotypic data to find candidate immune exposures, relying instead on TCR beta sequences and their occurrence across donors. The study aimed to test whether cataloging public T cell receptors could reveal signatures of past pathogen exposure. In an earlier analysis of 500 to 650 of the donors, high-throughput TCR beta sequencing was used to judge whether each TCR beta V gene segment behaved as functional or pseudogenic. Typing coverage differed by locus: A, B, C, DRB1 and DQB1 were typed in roughly 620-630 donors, DQA1 in approximately 520, DPA1 in 600 to 610, and DPB1 in about 450. Every repertoire in the discovery cohort had been generated on one and the same sequencing platform. The genetic ancestry cluster associated with self-reported Caucasian donors included over 80% of the roughly 400 genotyped donors. Donor age, sex, ethnicity and CMV serostatus were collected together with the repertoire data. Both class I and class II loci were covered by HLA typing, at four-digit resolution. Roughly five DR-DQ haplotypes were handled as single units for association and clustering because linkage in the cohort was strong. A later analysis re-examined previously published TCR beta repertoires from hundreds of donors and added high-resolution HLA genotyping to investigate patterns of TCR occurrence. In a later genetic analysis, genome-wide SNP genotypes for about 55% of the roughly 670 donors were used, and that subset was treated as a discovery cohort. To predict cytomegalovirus infection status, the study combined high-throughput TCR immunosequencing, statistical association of individual TCRs with disease status, and machine learning. The T cell repertoires of 666 subjects were profiled by immunosequencing and related to cytomegalovirus serostatus. In addition to the first cohort of around 670 subjects, a separate validation cohort of approximately 110 different subjects was used. Roughly 300 gigabases of sequencing data and around 85 million unique TCR sequences made up an early release that covered fewer than 650 HLA-typed donors. Across about 380 genotyped donors of the cohort, an average of roughly 250,000 unique TCR beta nucleotide sequences per donor were sequenced, and roughly a sixth of those sequences were non-productive.

Paper-wide results and their limitations: A later genetic analysis associated a missense DCLRE1C variant with V-gene and J-gene trimming of TCR beta chains, and an independent cohort replicated the association. Most TCR sequences were seen in very few donors, while some public TCRs were found in many individuals. Because HLA typing was missing for some donors at each locus, association tests included only the typed subset. Because counts were too low, under 20 rarely observed V segments, including chromosome 9 orphons, were left out of the earlier analysis of some 600 of the donors. A total of about 150 TCR beta chains were listed by the study as associated with cytomegalovirus. An earlier analysis of roughly 570 of the donors showed that most TCR beta V segments appeared in productive rearrangements either about 87% or about 30% of the time, which broadly matched IMGT annotations. Cytomegalovirus status was reported to be diagnosed by the classifier with high specificity and sensitivity in both the original and validation cohorts. Several of the top co-occurrence clusters appeared to be linked to parvovirus B19, influenza, CMV and Epstein-Barr virus, according to a later analysis. A further reported finding was that TCR beta sequences accurately predicted the HLA-A and HLA-B alleles for most subjects in the first cohort. A cluster of highly shared sequence variants was judged likely to represent a technical artifact of the sequencing pipeline. According to the authors, the approach could potentially be generalized to other disease states and immunological phenotypes. A later genetic analysis reported fewer N-insertions in productive TCRs among donors in an Asian-associated ancestry cluster than the roughly 620-donor mean. Immune exposure information for the cohort was limited to CMV serostatus. Correlated functional status among segregating V segments might reflect linkage disequilibrium, but an unknown experimental factor could not be ruled out. In a later analysis, most CMV-associated TCR beta chains were found to appear HLA-restricted, with HLA associations seemingly driven largely by CMV exposure. A later analysis found that HLA-associated TCR beta chains were more clonally expanded and had lower generation probabilities than equally common non-associated chains. In vitro tests confirmed that a few of the cytomegalovirus-associated TCR beta chains recognize cytomegalovirus antigens. According to a later analysis, TCR association rates differed among HLA loci, with DRB1 alleles showing the most associated TCRs and HLA-C alleles showing the fewest. The presence/absence analyses assumed that sequencing depth was roughly uniform across donors, and that assumption may not be true. When HLA alleles, especially DR and DQ, strongly co-occurred, attributing TCR associations to individual alleles was difficult. A later analysis associated approximately 17,000 TCR beta sequences with specific HLA alleles at a false discovery rate of 0.05. Only TCR beta chains were sequenced in this cohort, and the absence of alpha or paired-chain data limited detectable features. Because the 87-base-pair reads could not distinguish some IMGT-functional V segments, including TRBV6-2 and TRBV6-3, those segments were excluded.

Regarding this clone: Its antigen specificity is not known. Compared with germline, one end of the junction differs, possibly owing to a read error.

CDR1 and CDR2 are drawn from the germline V gene: MNHNS, SASEGT. The CDR3 spans 18 residues, from the cysteine through the phenylalanine. The retained sequence is limited to the CDR3, 54 bases, with the frame set at the first base. Receptor amplification or capture employed the immunoSEQ multiplex PCR assay. A mixture of 60 forward primers for TCR Vbeta segments and 13 reverse primers for TCR Jbeta segments was used in the multiplex PCR. The CDR3 region of rearranged TCR beta genes was amplified from genomic DNA with a multiplex PCR assay. Amplified TCR beta libraries were sequenced as 87-base-pair reads on the Illumina HiSeq System. From the authors' description of their analysis: A later analysis counted approximately 76 million unique TCR beta chains across the 650 to 800 repertoires, and some 11 million of these chains were shared by at least two donors. Raw reads were error-corrected and collapsed into unique sequences by a nearest-neighbor algorithm in which closely related sequences were merged to remove PCR and sequencing errors. CDR3 sequences were aligned to IMGT reference sequences to assign V, D and J gene segments. Each retained sequence needed at least a six-nucleotide match to both a V gene segment and a J gene segment. Rearrangements were called productive when the CDR3 lacked stop codons and stayed in frame with V and J; all others were non-productive. Following IMGT convention, CDR3 was defined as the stretch from the second conserved V-encoded cysteine to the conserved J-encoded phenylalanine. Sequences without an unambiguous match to a single V gene segment were excluded from the earlier analysis of 450 to 650 of the donors. In an earlier analysis of approximately 590 of the donors, a V segment was called functional when productive rearrangements were above 56.7%, and segregating when the standard deviation between donors exceeded 5%. A statistical classification framework was developed to diagnose cytomegalovirus status using the catalog of TCR beta chain sequences. In a later analysis, V and J genes were assigned by comparing TCR nucleotide sequences against IMGT/GENE-DB human TR gene sequences. The TCRdist pipeline was used in a later analysis to assign CDR3 sequences and most-parsimonious VDJ recombination scenarios. In a later analysis, each TCR beta chain was defined by its CDR3 amino acid sequence together with its V-gene family, and reads without a unique V-gene family were excluded. As a way to deal with suspected cross-contamination and a sequencing artifact, a later analysis dropped 640 or so nucleotide sequences that were highly shared and had low generation probability. In a later analysis, a clonal expansion index was calculated for each public chain from normalized within-repertoire ranks of inferred template counts. Generation probabilities in a later analysis came from a VDJ recombination model fitted to out-of-frame rearrangements, and those results were checked against IGoR. Hypergeometric tests were used in a later analysis to score TCR-TCR, TCR-HLA and TCR-CMV co-occurrence, with a repertoire-size bias correction applied to the TCR pairs. A later analysis estimated false discovery rates by permuting HLA or CMV assignments 20 times. In a later analysis, co-occurring TCRs were grouped using DBSCAN, and TCRdist sequence similarity was added for clustering within HLA-allele-positive subsets. Repertoires with fewer than 30,000 or more than 120,000 public chains, plus five repertoires with anomalous nucleotide sharing, were excluded from co-occurrence clustering. What TCRdb holds here is the immuneACCESS table cut down to in-frame rearrangements. Part of the clones is not present; checked against another copy, under half of the missing clones reflect an unresolved V gene, and the others are unexplained. That table furnishes V, J and clone size, whereas the DNA furnished D and trimming. The sample table holds 200,000 to 250,000 clones, of which approximately 78% were seen once. The ten top clones hold less than 3% of the sample.

The cohort comprised fewer than 700 healthy bone marrow donors. At the time of sampling, all cohort members were nominally healthy, though unrecorded immune exposures were likely present. The donor tested CMV seronegative and was one of the 352 seronegative cohort members. A peripheral blood sample was collected from each donor, and TCR beta sequencing was performed on peripheral blood mononuclear cells. Genomic DNA was extracted from the blood cell samples with the Qiagen DNeasy Blood Extraction Kit. Sequencing used PBMCs. The receptor was isolated from a woman aged 40 to 50 in good health and CMV-seronegative. The sequence is built from TRBV6-1 and TRBJ2-3; TRBD2 is a weak D gene call, 6 bases matching. The CDR3 loop reads CASSEGGRRASSTDTQYF. The sequenced DNA: TGTGCCAGCAGCGAAGGAGGGAGGCGGGCCTCTAGCACAGATACGCAGTATTTT.